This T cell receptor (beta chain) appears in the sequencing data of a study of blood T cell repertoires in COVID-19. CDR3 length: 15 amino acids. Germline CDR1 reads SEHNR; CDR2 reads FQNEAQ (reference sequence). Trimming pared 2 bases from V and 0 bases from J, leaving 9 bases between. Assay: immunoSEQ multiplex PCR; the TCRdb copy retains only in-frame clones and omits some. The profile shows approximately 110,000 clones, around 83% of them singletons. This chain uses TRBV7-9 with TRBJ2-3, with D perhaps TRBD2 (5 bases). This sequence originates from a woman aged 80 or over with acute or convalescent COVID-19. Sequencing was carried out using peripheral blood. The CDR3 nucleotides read TGTGCCAGCAGCTTACGGCTAGCCAGCACAGATACGCAGTATTTT. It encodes CASSLRLASTDTQYF. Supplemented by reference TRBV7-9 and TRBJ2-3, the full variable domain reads DTGVSQNPRHKITKRGQNVTFRCDPISEHNRLYWYRQTLGQGPEFLTYFQNEAQLEKSRLLSDRFSAERPKGSFSTLEIQRTEQGDSAMYLCASSLRLASTDTQYFGPGTRLTVL.